This T cell receptor (beta chain) was sequenced in a study of T cell repertoires in ileal Crohn's disease. Study-level background: Patients had a median approximately 7.8-year disease duration, and under 45% were active smokers.

The CDR3 consists of 13 residues. V was pared by 11 bases and J by 5 bases, with 7 bases of the junction left unmatched. The germline V gene has CDR1 SNHLY and CDR2 FYNNEI. Details on this clone: Its specificity is unknown.

Some clones are missing from TCRdb's copy, which holds only in-frame ones; the method was immunoSEQ multiplex PCR. The sample carries approximately 5,700 clones, roughly 82% recorded once. Study results and limitations: Compared with non-smokers, active smokers at surgery showed more clonal expansions.

The receptor was isolated from an adult with Crohn's disease. Sequenced sample: ileal tissue. The chain employs TRBV2 and TRBJ2-1; 9 bases fit TRBD1. The CDR3 loop reads CASSGTGNNEQFF. The CDR3 region has the DNA TGTGCCTCATCCGGGACAGGGAACAATGAGCAGTTCTTC.